This passage covers 12 T cell receptor beta chains from one sample sequenced in a study of shared clonotypes between healthy human individuals. Measured with immunoSEQ multiplex PCR; TCRdb has only the in-frame clones, and not every one. Of 1.4 million to 1.5 million clones listed, roughly 96% are singletons. Input material: naive CD4+ T cells sorted from blood. Subset described: CD45RA+ positively selected. The receptor set was obtained from a man aged 25-40 years in good health.

This clone has a single count. This rearrangement joins TRBV7-2 to TRBJ2-1; D is ambiguous. This CDR3 spans 15 amino acids. Germline lookup yields CDR1 SGHTA and CDR2 FQGNSA. Trimming pared 3 bases from V and 0 bases from J, leaving 9 bases between. The CDR3 is CASSFAMSSYNEQFF. The DNA for the CDR3 is TGTGCCAGCAGCTTCGCTATGAGCTCCTACAATGAGCAGTTCTTC.

This chain connects TRBV15 to TRBJ1-5, with 7 bases matching TRBD1. The ends lost 5 bases at V and 4 bases at J; junction bases unmatched: 5. The CDR3 spans 14 residues. Germline V gives CDR1 LNHNV, CDR2 YYDKDF (reference sequence). The CDR3 region is CATSVGTVNQPQHF. The CDR3 DNA is TGTGCCACCAGCGTCGGGACAGTTAATCAGCCCCAGCATTTT.

The chain employs TRBV28 and TRBJ1-2; tentative D call: TRBD1 (5 bases). The germline V gene encodes CDR1 MDHEN and CDR2 SYDVKM. CDR3 length: 12 residues. Trimming took off 3 bases at V and 8 bases at J, with 10 bases between the two ends. DNA for the CDR3: TGTGCCAGCAGTTTTTCAGGGACGGGCTACACCTTC. Encoded protein: CASSFSGTGYTF.

The chain has TRBV28 and TRBJ2-1, with D possibly matching TRBD2 (7 bases). V gave up 6 bases and J gave up 6 bases, with 18 bases separating them. Germline V CDR1 and CDR2: MDHEN, SYDVKM. The CDR3 is 15 amino acids. The chain's CDR3 is CASRPGGRDSNEQFF. CDR3 DNA: TGTGCCAGCAGGCCCGGGGGGCGCGACTCCAATGAGCAGTTCTTC.

This clone was detected only once. This chain links TRBV4-1 with TRBJ2-4, with 8 bases fitting TRBD2. The CDR3 extends over 15 amino acids. The germline CDR1 and CDR2 sequences are MGHRA and YSYEKL. V lost 4 bases, J lost 4 bases, and 6 bases stayed unmatched. CDR3: CASSLVLAGKNIQYF. DNA of the CDR3: TGCGCCAGCAGCCTCGTGCTAGCGGGTAAAAACATTCAGTACTTC.

The V gene is TRBV10-1, the J gene TRBJ1-4, with a tentative D call TRBD1 (6 bases). The germline CDR1 and CDR2 sequences are WNHNN and SYGVQD (reference sequence). This CDR3 is 13 amino acids long. The V and J ends lost 6 bases and 7 bases respectively, with 12 bases between them. In DNA, the CDR3 is TGCGCCAGCAGCAGGGGATTTGGTGAAAAACTGTTTTTT. Translated, it gives CASSRGFGEKLFF.

In DNA form, the CDR3 reads TGTGCCAGCAGCGTACCCCGAGAAGAGCAGTTCTTC. Amino acids: CASSVPREEQFF. The rearrangement links TRBV9 to TRBJ2-1, with D unresolved. Between the trimmed V and J ends, which lost 1 base and 10 bases, there was a span of 9 bases. Germline V CDR1 and CDR2: SGDLS, YYNGEE. The CDR3 extends over 12 amino acids.

J is TRBJ2-5 and V is TRBV9, with D possibly matching TRBD2 (6 bases). Per germline, CDR1 SGDLS and CDR2 YYNGEE. The CDR3 is 14 residues long. Trimming cost V 4 bases and J 5 bases, with 15 bases left between them. CDR3 bases: TGTGCCAGCAGCCGGGACTCCTGGGGGGAGACCCAGTACTTC. Its protein product is CASSRDSWGETQYF.

This sequence joins TRBV5-1 and TRBJ2-6, with D perhaps matching TRBD2 (6 bases). V dropped 2 bases and J dropped 2 bases, with 17 bases sitting between them. The CDR3 has 18 amino acids. Looked up from germline, CDR1 is SGHRS and CDR2 is YFSETQ. This CDR3 reads CASSFLQRSGAGANVLTF. Here the CDR3 DNA reads TGCGCCAGCAGCTTTCTCCAACGATCGGGGGCTGGGGCCAACGTCCTGACTTTC.

V and J are TRBV10-1 and TRBJ2-7; D tentatively fits TRBD1 or TRBD2 (5 bases each). V shed 6 bases and J shed 2 bases, with 11 bases lying between them. Germline assignment: CDR1 WNHNN and CDR2 SYGVQD (reference sequence). CDR3 length: 13 residues. The CDR3 here is CASSRGTAYEQYF. The CDR3 nucleotides are TGCGCCAGCAGCCGTGGGACGGCCTACGAGCAGTACTTC.

Worth noting for this clone: Other DNA sequences in the sample encode the same CDR3. This chain links TRBV18 with TRBJ1-5; D possibly corresponds to TRBD1 (5 bases). The CDR3 covers 15 residues. Germline V CDR1 and CDR2: KGHSH, LQKENI. V was clipped by 0 bases and J by 0 bases, with 6 bases between them. CDR3 amino acids: CASSPPGDSNQPQHF. The DNA of the CDR3 is TGTGCCAGCTCACCACCGGGGGATAGCAATCAGCCCCAGCATTTT.

The DNA for the CDR3 is TGTGCCAGCAGTCCGCGCGGGACAGCCCAGGAGGAGCTGTTTTTT. Protein product: CASSPRGTAQEELFF. V is TRBV6-6 and J is TRBJ2-2, with D possibly matching TRBD1 (7 bases). Germline CDR1 is MNHNY and CDR2 is SVGAGI (reference sequence). The CDR3 contains 15 residues. Trimming left V 5 bases short and J 10 bases short, with 20 bases between.